Shown below are 20 T cell receptor beta chains from a single sample sequenced in a study of T cells in Graves' hyperthyroidism and ophthalmopathy. Using RNA transcripts as the source, TCR beta CDR3 regions were amplified. The TCR CDR3 was amplified in a first-round RT-PCR using the HTBI primer set. Using its own MiXCR run on the multiplex PCR reads, TCRdb lists one record per CDR3 protein. The profile shows around 250,000 distinct CDR3 sequences, 13% to 15% of them singletons. Input material: blood. These receptors all come from a woman between 40 and 50 years old with Graves' hyperthyroidism that later progressed to Graves' ophthalmopathy.

This clonotype has at least ten counts. The chain has TRBV12-3 or TRBV12-4 and TRBJ2-1; D gene unclear. V lost 5 bases, J lost 8 bases, and 7 bases lay in between. CDR3 length: 11 residues. CDR3 in DNA: TGTGCCAGCAGTCCTGGGTATGAGCAGTTCTTC. This codes for CASSPGYEQFF.

At least ten counts were recorded for this clonotype. V usage is TRBV20-1 and J usage is TRBJ2-7; the match to TRBD2 covers 7 bases. Germline V gives CDR1 DFQATT, CDR2 SNEGSKA (reference sequence). The CDR3 extends over 13 amino acids. Losses at the gene ends were 6 bases for V and 6 bases for J; bases not matched to a gene: 11. The CDR3 DNA follows: TGCAGTGCCATGAAGGGAGGGAATGGCGAGCAGTACTTC. This sequence encodes CSAMKGGNGEQYF.

There are many counts of this clonotype. The gene calls are TRBV28 and TRBJ1-6; the D is unclear. The ends were cut back, 4 bases at V and 4 bases at J, with 14 bases in the middle. Germline lookup yields CDR1 MDHEN and CDR2 SYDVKM. The CDR3 has 16 amino acids. CDR3 in DNA: TGTGCCAGCAGTTGGGGAGTCTACGCTTATAATTCACCCCTCCACTTT. It is translated as CASSWGVYAYNSPLHF.

This clonotype has ten or more counts. A much larger clone differs by one base, so this may be a read error. The V and J genes are TRBV30 and TRBJ2-1, with 7 bases that match TRBD1. This CDR3 has 14 residues. Germline CDR1 is GTSNPN and CDR2 is SVGIG (reference sequence). CDR3 in DNA: TGTACCTGGAGCCTGACAGGGATCTACAATGAGCAGTTCTTC. This translates into CTWSLTGIYNEQFF.

As regards this clonotype: A much bigger clone sits one base away, suggesting this may be a read error. CDR3 nucleotides: TGTGCCAGCAGTTTCTCGTCGTTGGGCAGTTTATACGAGCAGTACTTC. This sequence encodes CASSFSSLGSLYEQYF. The gene calls are TRBV6-5 and TRBJ2-7; D is uncertain. V shed 4 bases and J shed 4 bases, with 20 bases lying between them. CDR1 MNHEY and CDR2 SVGAGI come from the germline V gene. The CDR3 is 16 residues long.

This clonotype was seen more than once but under ten times. This sequence joins TRBV7-9 and TRBJ2-7, with D possibly matching TRBD1 (6 bases). This CDR3 contains 15 residues. Trimming removed 2 bases at V and 9 bases at J, with 20 bases between. Looked up from germline, CDR1 is SEHNR and CDR2 is FQNEAQ (reference sequence). The CDR3 bases are TGTGCCAGCAGCTTACTACAGGGCCCGGGGATAGTGCAGTACTTC. Its protein is CASSLLQGPGIVQYF.

The table lists this clonotype with a few counts. The rearrangement joins TRBV12-5 to TRBJ2-1; possible D gene TRBD2, 6 bases. Trimming stripped 2 bases from V and 7 bases from J, with 15 bases between. This CDR3 spans 15 amino acids. Germline CDR1 LGHNT, CDR2 FRNRAP. The CDR3 region is CASGLLRTGGNEQFF. Written as DNA, the CDR3 is TGTGCTAGTGGTTTGCTAAGGACCGGAGGGAATGAGCAGTTCTTC. The full variable domain, with the rest looked up from reference TRBV12-5 and TRBJ2-1, is DARVTQTPRHKVTEMGQEVTMRCQPILGHNTVFWYRQTMMQGLELLAYFRNRAPLDDSGMPKDRFSAEMPDATLATLKIQPSEPRDSAVYFCASGLLRTGGNEQFFGPGTRLTVL.

The chain is built from TRBV27 and TRBJ1-1; TRBD1 is a possible D gene (5 bases). Germline loops: CDR1 MNHEY, CDR2 SMNVEV (reference sequence). V was cut by 4 bases and J by 0 bases, with 9 bases left in between. The CDR3 totals 14 residues. The CDR3 DNA reads as TGTGCCAGCAGTTGGCGGGGGATGAACACTGAAGCTTTCTTT. It specifies CASSWRGMNTEAFF.

In this sample, this clonotype turned up a few times. The chain joins TRBV15 to TRBJ1-2; D might be TRBD1 (5 bases). The CDR3 loop spans 15 amino acids. Trimming removed 1 base from V and 4 bases from J, with 13 bases in between. CDR1 is LNHNV, CDR2 YYDKDF, per germline (reference sequence). The CDR3 bases are TGTGCCACCAGCAGAGTTGAGGGACCTAGCTATGGCTACACCTTC. This encodes CATSRVEGPSYGYTF.

This clonotype was recorded many times. This chain joins TRBV29-1 and TRBJ1-1; the match to TRBD1 covers 7 bases. Germline values: CDR1 SQVTM, CDR2 ANQGSEA. CDR3 length: 12 residues. Trimming removed 7 bases from V and 4 bases from J; junction bases left unmatched: 6. CDR3 bases: TGCAGCGCCCTAGGGGGCAGCACTGAAGCTTTCTTT. Protein sequence: CSALGGSTEAFF.

This clonotype was seen at least ten times. CDR3 DNA: TGTGCCAGCAGCTCCCTAGCGGGAGAAGGTGCTGAGCAGTTCTTC. It specifies CASSSLAGEGAEQFF. This rearrangement joins TRBV7-2 to TRBJ2-1; 10 nucleotides line up with TRBD2. V was pared by 4 bases and J by 9 bases, with 9 bases of the junction left unmatched. Germline lookup yields CDR1 SGHTA and CDR2 FQGNSA. The CDR3 is made up of 15 amino acids.

Ten or more counts support this clonotype. The rearrangement uses TRBV12-3 or TRBV12-4 and TRBJ1-1, with D unresolved. V was clipped by 8 bases and J by 1 base, with 8 bases between them. The CDR3 is 12 residues long. The CDR3 loop reads CASGPWNTEAFF. In DNA form, the CDR3 reads TGTGCCAGCGGACCCTGGAACACTGAAGCTTTCTTT.

This clonotype occurred once. The chain combines TRBV19 with TRBJ1-2, with D perhaps TRBD1 (5 bases). This CDR3 region has 13 residues. Between the trimmed V and J ends, which lost 5 bases and 4 bases, there was a span of 11 bases. In germline, CDR1 is LNHDA, CDR2 SQIVND (reference sequence). CDR3 sequence (DNA): TGTGCCAGTAGTCGCGGACAATTCTATGGCTACACCTTC. As protein: CASSRGQFYGYTF.

There are many counts of this clonotype. The chain combines TRBV27 with TRBJ2-3, with D hard to call. The CDR3 loop spans 13 amino acids. V was trimmed by 6 bases and J by 2 bases, leaving 9 bases between them. Germline CDR1 is MNHEY and CDR2 is SMNVEV (reference sequence). CDR3 loop: CASSPPNTDTQYF. Here the CDR3 DNA reads TGTGCCAGCAGCCCCCCAAACACAGATACGCAGTATTTT.

This clonotype was seen ten or more times. This chain links TRBV20-1 with TRBJ1-5, with 10 bases identical to TRBD1. The germline V gene has CDR1 DFQATT and CDR2 SNEGSKA (reference sequence). V was pared by 7 bases and J by 5 bases, with 2 bases of the junction left unmatched. This CDR3 region has 12 residues. This chain's CDR3 is CSGGQGHQPQHF. CDR3 DNA: TGCAGTGGGGGACAGGGGCATCAGCCCCAGCATTTT.

There are many counts of this clonotype. The gene calls are TRBV15 and TRBJ1-4; D remains ambiguous. V lost 5 bases and J lost 5, with 9 bases in between. The CDR3 sequence is 13 residues long. The germline gives CDR1 LNHNV, CDR2 YYDKDF (reference sequence). The CDR3 is CATSATWNEKLFF. The DNA of the CDR3 is TGTGCCACCAGCGCCACATGGAATGAAAAACTGTTTTTT.

This clonotype was seen ten or more times. The chain carries TRBV6-5 and TRBJ1-1, with D perhaps TRBD1 (5 bases). Germline CDR1 and CDR2: MNHEY and SVGAGI. V lost 1 base and J lost 0, with 9 bases in between. This CDR3 contains 15 residues. Here the CDR3 DNA reads TGTGCCAGCAGTTACTTCGACAGCATGAACACTGAAGCTTTCTTT. As protein: CASSYFDSMNTEAFF.

This clonotype occurred many times. V usage is TRBV20-1 and J usage is TRBJ2-1; 7 nucleotides align to TRBD2. Germline values: CDR1 DFQATT, CDR2 SNEGSKA (reference sequence). CDR3 length: 17 residues. V trimming: 1 base; J trimming: 1 base; junction bases outside the gene matches: 10. The CDR3 nucleotides are TGCAGTGCTAGAGGCAGTGGGCTAGCGGTATCCTACAATGAGCAGTTCTTC. It encodes CSARGSGLAVSYNEQFF.

There are many counts of this clonotype. The V and J genes are TRBV29-1 and TRBJ2-1, with D possibly TRBD1 on 6 matching bases. The germline V and J ends were trimmed by 4 bases and 4 bases, with 11 bases remaining between them. The CDR3 has 13 amino acids. Germline CDR1 is SQVTM and CDR2 is ANQGSEA. The CDR3 protein is CSVVGTLYNEQFF. CDR3 sequence (DNA): TGCAGCGTTGTGGGGACATTGTACAATGAGCAGTTCTTC.

J is TRBJ2-1 and V is TRBV12-3 or TRBV12-4; D perhaps matches TRBD2 (5 bases). Trimming pared 2 bases from V and 6 bases from J, leaving 11 bases between. The CDR3 runs 14 residues. As DNA, the CDR3 is TGTGCCAGCAGTTTAATTAGCGTACGCAATGAGCAGTTCTTC. Amino acids: CASSLISVRNEQFF.